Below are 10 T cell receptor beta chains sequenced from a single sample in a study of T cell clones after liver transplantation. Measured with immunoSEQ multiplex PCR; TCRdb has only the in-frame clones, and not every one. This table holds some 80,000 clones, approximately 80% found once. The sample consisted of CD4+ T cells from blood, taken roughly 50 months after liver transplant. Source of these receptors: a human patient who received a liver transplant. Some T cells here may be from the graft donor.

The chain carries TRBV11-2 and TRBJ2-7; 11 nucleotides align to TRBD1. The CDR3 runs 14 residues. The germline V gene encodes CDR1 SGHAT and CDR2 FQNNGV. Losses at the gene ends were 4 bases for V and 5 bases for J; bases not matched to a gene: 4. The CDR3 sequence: CASSSGQGAHEQYF. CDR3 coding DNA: TGTGCCAGCAGCTCCGGACAGGGGGCCCACGAGCAGTACTTC.

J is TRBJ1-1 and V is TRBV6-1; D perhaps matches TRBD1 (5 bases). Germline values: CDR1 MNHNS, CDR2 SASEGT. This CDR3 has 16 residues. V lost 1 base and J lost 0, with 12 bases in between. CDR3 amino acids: CASSEDSGHLNTEAFF. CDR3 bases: TGTGCCAGCAGTGAAGATAGCGGACATTTGAACACTGAAGCTTTCTTT.

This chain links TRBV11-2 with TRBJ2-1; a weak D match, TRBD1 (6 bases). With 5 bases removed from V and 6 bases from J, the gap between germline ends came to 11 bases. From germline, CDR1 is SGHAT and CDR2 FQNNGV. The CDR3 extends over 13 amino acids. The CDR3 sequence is CASSGGRGNEQFF. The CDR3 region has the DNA TGTGCCAGCAGCGGGGGCCGGGGCAATGAGCAGTTCTTC.

CDR3 region: CASSLGQGYEQYF. Here the CDR3 DNA reads TGCGCCAGCAGCCTAGGACAGGGGTACGAGCAGTACTTC. The chain uses TRBV4-3 and TRBJ2-7; TRBD1 matches at 9 bases. The V gene's germline CDR1 is LGHNA and CDR2 YSLEER. The CDR3 loop spans 13 amino acids. Trimming cost V 4 bases and J 4 bases; bases outside gene matches: 2.

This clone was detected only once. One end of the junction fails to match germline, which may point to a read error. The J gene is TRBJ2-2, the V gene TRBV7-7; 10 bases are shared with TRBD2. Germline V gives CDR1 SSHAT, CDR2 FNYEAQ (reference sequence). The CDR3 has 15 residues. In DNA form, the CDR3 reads TGTGCTAGCAGCCCCCGTACTAGCGGGATGGGGGAGCTGTTTTTT. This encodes CASSPRTSGMGELFF.

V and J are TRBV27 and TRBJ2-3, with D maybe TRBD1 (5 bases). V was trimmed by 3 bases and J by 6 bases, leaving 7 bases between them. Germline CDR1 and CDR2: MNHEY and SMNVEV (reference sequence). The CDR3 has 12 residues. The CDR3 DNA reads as TGTGCCAGCAGTTTGAAGGGGGATACGCAGTATTTT. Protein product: CASSLKGDTQYF.

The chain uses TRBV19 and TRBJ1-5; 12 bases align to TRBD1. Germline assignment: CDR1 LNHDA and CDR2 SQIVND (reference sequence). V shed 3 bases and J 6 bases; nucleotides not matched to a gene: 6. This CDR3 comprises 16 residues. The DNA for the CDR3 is TGTGCCAGTAGTATTATGGGACAGGGGGCTGGTCAGCCCCAGCATTTT. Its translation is CASSIMGQGAGQPQHF.

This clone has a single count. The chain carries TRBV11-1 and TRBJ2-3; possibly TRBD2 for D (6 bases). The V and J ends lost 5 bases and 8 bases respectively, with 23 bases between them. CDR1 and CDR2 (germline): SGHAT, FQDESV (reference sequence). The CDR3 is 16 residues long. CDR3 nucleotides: TGTGCCAGCAGCCTGGACGGGACTCTCGGCATCCGTACGCAGTATTTT. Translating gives CASSLDGTLGIRTQYF.

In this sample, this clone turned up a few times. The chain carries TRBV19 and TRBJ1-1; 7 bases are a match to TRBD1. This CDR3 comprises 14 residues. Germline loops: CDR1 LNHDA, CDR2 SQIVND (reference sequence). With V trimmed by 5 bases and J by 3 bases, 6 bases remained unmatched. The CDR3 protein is CASSAQTGYTEAFF. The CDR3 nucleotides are TGTGCCAGTAGTGCCCAGACAGGGTACACTGAAGCTTTCTTT. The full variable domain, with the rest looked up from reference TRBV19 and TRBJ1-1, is DGGITQSPKYLFRKEGQNVTLSCEQNLNHDAMYWYRQDPGQGLRLIYYSQIVNDFQKGDIAEGYSVSREKKESFPLTVTSAQKNPTAFYLCASSAQTGYTEAFFGQGTRLTVV.

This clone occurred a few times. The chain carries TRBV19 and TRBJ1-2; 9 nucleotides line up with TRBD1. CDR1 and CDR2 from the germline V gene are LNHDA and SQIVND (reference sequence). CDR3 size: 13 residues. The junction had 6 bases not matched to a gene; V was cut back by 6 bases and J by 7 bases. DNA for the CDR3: TGTGCCAGTAGGAAAGGACAGGGGTCTGGCTACACCTTC. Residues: CASRKGQGSGYTF. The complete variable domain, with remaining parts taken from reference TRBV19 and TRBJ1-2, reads DGGITQSPKYLFRKEGQNVTLSCEQNLNHDAMYWYRQDPGQGLRLIYYSQIVNDFQKGDIAEGYSVSREKKESFPLTVTSAQKNPTAFYLCASRKGQGSGYTFGSGTRLTVV.